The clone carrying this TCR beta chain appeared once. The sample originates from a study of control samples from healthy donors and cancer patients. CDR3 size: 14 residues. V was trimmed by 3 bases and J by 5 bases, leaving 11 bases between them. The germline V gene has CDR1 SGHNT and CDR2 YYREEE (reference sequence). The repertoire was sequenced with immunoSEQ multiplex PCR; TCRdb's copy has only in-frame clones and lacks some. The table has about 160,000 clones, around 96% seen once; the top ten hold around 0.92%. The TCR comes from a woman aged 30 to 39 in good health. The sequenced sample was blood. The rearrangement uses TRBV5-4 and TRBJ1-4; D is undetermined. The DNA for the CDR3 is TGTGCCAGCAGCTCCTTTGGGAGGAATGAAAAACTGTTTTTT. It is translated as CASSSFGRNEKLFF. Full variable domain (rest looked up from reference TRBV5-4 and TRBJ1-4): ETGVTQSPTHLIKTRGQQVTLRCSSQSGHNTVSWYQQALGQGPQFIFQYYREEENGRGNFPPRFSGLQFPNYSSELNVNALELDDSALYLCASSSFGRNEKLFFGSGTQLSVL.